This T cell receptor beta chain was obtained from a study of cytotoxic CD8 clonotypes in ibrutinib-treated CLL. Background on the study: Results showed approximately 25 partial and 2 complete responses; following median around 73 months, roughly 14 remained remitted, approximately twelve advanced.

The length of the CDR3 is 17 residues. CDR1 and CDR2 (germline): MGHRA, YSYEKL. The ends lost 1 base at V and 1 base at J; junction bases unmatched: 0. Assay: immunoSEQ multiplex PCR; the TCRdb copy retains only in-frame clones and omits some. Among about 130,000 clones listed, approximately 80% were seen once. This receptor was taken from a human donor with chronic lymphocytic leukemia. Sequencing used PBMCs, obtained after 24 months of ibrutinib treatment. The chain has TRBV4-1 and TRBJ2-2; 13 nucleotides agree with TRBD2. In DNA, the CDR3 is TGCGCCAGCAGCCAAGGGACTAGCGGGGGGAACACCGGGGAGCTGTTTTTT. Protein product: CASSQGTSGGNTGELFF.